A single sample is the source of the 15 T cell receptor beta chains below, sequenced in a study of regulatory T cells in long-lasting Graves disease (dated by TCRdb to about 2021). The sample's time point label, in plain terms: persistent/refractory GD, antithyroid drugs over 5 years with positive TRAb. RNA was extracted from PBMCs in TRIzol for both TCR sequencing and RNA sequencing. Libraries came from multiplex PCR. Sequenced on an Illumina HiSeq 4000. TCR beta libraries were built with iRepertoire HTBI primers and Arm-PCR amplification of CDR3 regions. TCRdb reran the public reads through fastp at Q25 and MiXCR, keeping productive beta chains. Each CDR3 protein gets just one entry, which takes the most common genes and DNA from the rows behind it. The table for this sample lists approximately 400,000 distinct CDR3 sequences; 23% of them were counted only once. The leading ten clones occupy approximately 28% of the sample.

This specimen consisted of peripheral blood mononuclear cells (PBMCs), obtained when the disease was refractory, from a patient treated with antithyroid drugs. These TCRs come from a female donor with Graves disease.

V usage is TRBV28 and J usage is TRBJ1-2, with 9 bases aligning to TRBD1. Germline V CDR1 and CDR2: MDHEN, SYDVKM. The CDR3 covers 16 residues. V dropped 6 bases and J dropped 1; count of bases not matched to a gene: 9. The CDR3 loop is CASSDPGQGNNYGYTF. The CDR3 DNA sequence: TGTGCCAGCAGCGACCCTGGACAGGGGAATAACTATGGCTACACCTTC.

With regard to this clonotype: Germline and junction disagree at one end, which may indicate a read error. The gene calls are TRBV5-1 and TRBJ2-2; 9 bases are a match to TRBD1. This CDR3 is built from 16 residues. CDR1 and CDR2 (germline): SGHRS, YFSETQ. CDR3 amino acids: CASSSGQGRDTGELFF. As DNA, the CDR3 is TGTGCCAGCAGTAGTGGACAGGGGAGGGACACCGGGGAGCTGTTTTTT.

The chain combines TRBV20-1 with TRBJ2-3; 8 bases agree with TRBD1. CDR3 size: 15 residues. Losses at the gene ends were 0 bases for V and 4 bases for J; bases not matched to a gene: 6. CDR1 is DFQATT and CDR2 is SNEGSKA in the germline V gene (reference sequence). CDR3 residues: CSARDRGQVSDTQYF. CDR3 in DNA: TGCAGTGCTAGAGATAGGGGACAGGTATCAGATACGCAGTATTTT.

This chain connects TRBV6-1 to TRBJ1-5; no firm D call. The CDR3 is made up of 13 amino acids. Germline V gene lookup returns CDR1 MNHNS and CDR2 SASEGT. V lost 3 bases to trimming and J lost 5 bases, with 8 bases between them. Here the CDR3 DNA reads TGTGCCAGCAGTGACAGGAGACATCAGCCCCAGCATTTT. Protein sequence: CASSDRRHQPQHF.

This chain links TRBV29-1 with TRBJ2-2; 9 nucleotides align to TRBD2. Germline V lookup: CDR1 SQVTM, CDR2 ANQGSEA. The CDR3 is 17 residues long. J lost 4 bases, V lost 1 base, and 10 bases had no gene match. DNA of the CDR3: TGCAGCGTTGAAGTGGGGCCTAGCGGGATTGGCACCGGGGAGCTGTTTTTT. Its protein is CSVEVGPSGIGTGELFF.

This clonotype was seen a handful of times. The chain joins TRBV20-1 to TRBJ2-7, with 13 bases matching TRBD2. V dropped 6 bases and J dropped 6; count of bases not matched to a gene: 5. Germline CDR1 is DFQATT and CDR2 is SNEGSKA (reference sequence). The CDR3 totals 13 residues. CDR3 loop: CSARLAGGVEQYF. As DNA, the CDR3 is TGCAGTGCCCGACTAGCGGGAGGAGTCGAGCAGTACTTC.

The table lists this clonotype with many counts. The gene calls are TRBV5-1 and TRBJ2-7; D might be TRBD2 (6 bases). The CDR3 totals 15 residues. Germline loops: CDR1 SGHRS, CDR2 YFSETQ. Trimming stripped 4 bases from V and 2 bases from J, with 16 bases between. CDR3 residues: CASSPSGEEAYEQYF. CDR3 DNA sequence: TGCGCCAGCAGCCCCTCGGGGGAGGAAGCCTACGAGCAGTACTTC.

This clonotype was observed at least ten times. This chain connects TRBV2 to TRBJ1-4; D call uncertain. V lost 0 bases and J 8 bases, leaving 22 bases between the germline ends. The germline V gene encodes CDR1 SNHLY and CDR2 FYNNEI. The CDR3 runs 18 residues. CDR3 DNA: TGTGCCAGCAGTGAAGCGCTTCCGTTGTTGGGTCTGAAGGAAAAACTGTTTTTT. Translated, it gives CASSEALPLLGLKEKLFF.

This clonotype has a count of ten or more. This chain uses TRBV7-3 with TRBJ2-5; D uncertain. With 6 bases removed from V and 5 bases from J, the gap between germline ends came to 13 bases. The CDR3 loop spans 13 amino acids. In germline, CDR1 is SGHTA, CDR2 FQGTGA. The CDR3 loop reads CASSSSDLETQYF. The CDR3 DNA sequence: TGTGCCAGCAGTTCAAGCGACTTGGAGACCCAGTACTTC.

The chain has TRBV4-3 and TRBJ2-5, with D possibly matching TRBD1 (6 bases). CDR1 is LGHNA, CDR2 YSLEER, per germline. The V end lost 4 bases, the J end lost 8 bases, and 20 bases lay between the germline ends. The CDR3 is 15 amino acids. The CDR3 DNA follows: TGCGCCAGCAGCCGAGATCAGGGGCTGTCGGAAACCCAGTACTTC. Its translation: CASSRDQGLSETQYF.

This clonotype was seen a few times. The chain recombines TRBV19 with TRBJ1-1; weak D call: TRBD1 (5 bases). Germline V CDR1 and CDR2: LNHDA, SQIVND (reference sequence). CDR3 size: 14 residues. The V end was cut by 6 bases, the J end by 1 base, with 12 bases between. CDR3 residues: CASSDSLRNTEAFF. Here the CDR3 DNA reads TGTGCCAGTAGCGACAGCCTAAGGAACACTGAAGCTTTCTTT.

This clonotype was recorded at least ten times. The genes are TRBV11-2 and TRBJ1-2; a possible D gene is TRBD1 (5 bases). Germline V gene data show CDR1 as SGHAT and CDR2 as FQNNGV. There are 15 residues in the CDR3. V gave up 4 bases and J gave up 5 bases, with 17 bases separating them. The CDR3 is CASSSRDSREYGYTF. In nucleotides, the CDR3 is TGTGCCAGCAGCTCCCGGGACTCCCGGGAATATGGCTACACCTTC.

The chain has TRBV7-3 and TRBJ2-7; TRBD2 matches at 12 bases. The J segment lost 2 bases and the V segment lost 10 bases, leaving 6 bases of the junction unmatched. Germline V CDR1 and CDR2: SGHTA, FQGTGA. CDR3 length equals 14 residues. DNA of the CDR3: TGTGCCACTGCCCTAGCGGGAGGGGCCTACGAGCAGTACTTC. Protein: CATALAGGAYEQYF.

This clonotype was seen more than once but under ten times. The rearrangement joins TRBV28 to TRBJ1-5, with 9 positions matching TRBD1. The CDR3 runs 16 residues. Germline-derived CDR1 and CDR2 are MDHEN and SYDVKM. V was pared by 4 bases and J by 2 bases, with 6 bases of the junction left unmatched. CDR3 coding DNA: TGTGCCAGCAGTTACCTGGGACAGGGACGCAATCAGCCCCAGCATTTT. Protein: CASSYLGQGRNQPQHF. The full variable domain, completed using reference TRBV28 and TRBJ1-5, is DVKVTQSSRYLVKRTGEKVFLECVQDMDHENMFWYRQDPGLGLRLIYFSYDVKMKEKGDIPEGYSVSREKKERFSLILESASTNQTSMYLCASSYLGQGRNQPQHFGDGTRLSIL.

The J gene is TRBJ2-7, the V gene TRBV7-8, with 10 bases lining up with TRBD2. Germline V lookup: CDR1 SGHVS, CDR2 FQNEAQ. The CDR3 runs to 17 residues. Trimming cost V 0 bases and J 4 bases; bases outside gene matches: 9. CDR3 nucleotide sequence: TGTGCCAGCAGCTTAGCAGATGGACTAGCGGTAGAATACGAGCAGTACTTC. This codes for CASSLADGLAVEYEQYF.